Sequencing of this TCR beta chain was carried out in a study of T cell changes during pregnancy in multiple sclerosis. The data were produced by immunoSEQ multiplex PCR, yet TCRdb's version contains in-frame clones alone and is incomplete. Found here are about 59,000 clones, 85% to 95% of them singletons; the top ten hold around 2.5%. Germline CDR1 is SGHRS and CDR2 is YFSETQ. This CDR3 comprises 13 residues. The sequence was obtained from a female donor with multiple sclerosis, enrolled in a pregnancy study. The source was CD8+ T cells from peripheral blood mononuclear cells, collected in the third trimester of pregnancy. The chain has TRBV5-1 and TRBJ2-5; 7 bases map to TRBD1. The J call may be wrong; the DNA end is better matched by TRBJ2-7. Written as DNA, the CDR3 is TGCGCCAGCAGCTTGCGGGACAGCTACGAGCAGTACTTC. Residues: CASSLRDSYEQYF.